This T cell receptor (beta chain) was obtained from a study of molecular identifiers for immune sequencing clone quantification. Study-wide findings and caveats: Jurkat TCR RNA from one cell was spiked into 1 million or so naive cells, and it was reportedly detectable there.

CDR3 length: 15 amino acids. Germline loops: CDR1 LGHNA, CDR2 YSLEER. V gave up 4 bases and J gave up 3 bases; unmatched junction bases: 9. Libraries of bulk TCR were made by previously described methods (with listed TCR primers). In TCRdb, the PCR reads were re-called with MiXCR into one record per CDR3 protein. Counted here are about 510,000 distinct CDR3 sequences, approximately 25% occurring once; the ten biggest clones make up under 0.85%. As regards this clonotype: Its specificity is unknown.

The TCR sequence derives from a human donor in good health. Some libraries in this study had Jurkat cell RNA spiked in. The chain has TRBV4-3 and TRBJ2-7; TRBD2 matches at 7 bases. Sequenced input: naive CD8+ T cells from blood, with Jurkat cell RNA spiked in. Subset described: FACS-sorted CD8+CD4-CCR7+CD45RA+ naive T cells. The CDR3 DNA follows: TGCGCCAGCAGCCCCGGGACTACCCCGGGCTACGAGCAGTACTTC. It yields the protein CASSPGTTPGYEQYF.